The sequence of this T cell receptor beta chain was determined in a study of CD8 T cells in ankylosing spondylitis. This clonotype was observed many times. Its specificity is not known. Study findings and constraints: As reported, disease-linked clones showed significant enrichment in matched ankylosing spondylitis synovial fluid. Roughly eight highly homologous variants formed a TCR beta motif that appeared characteristic of ankylosing spondylitis blood.

V was cut by 1 base and J by 7 bases, with 14 bases left in between. This CDR3 comprises 15 residues. The germline V gene encodes CDR1 LGHDT and CDR2 YNNKEL (reference sequence). TCRdb called the 5' RACE reads again in MiXCR, with one record for every CDR3 protein. The table includes fewer than 650,000 distinct CDR3 sequences, 9.5% to 15% detected once. The chain links TRBV3-1 to TRBJ2-1, with D possibly being TRBD2 (6 bases). Sequenced sample: blood, either unsorted or a sorted T cell fraction (not recorded which). This clonotype was obtained from a male donor with ankylosing spondylitis. The CDR3 nucleotides are TGTGCCAGCAGCCAAGCCACGGGAGCCTGGAATGAGCAGTTCTTC. It encodes CASSQATGAWNEQFF.